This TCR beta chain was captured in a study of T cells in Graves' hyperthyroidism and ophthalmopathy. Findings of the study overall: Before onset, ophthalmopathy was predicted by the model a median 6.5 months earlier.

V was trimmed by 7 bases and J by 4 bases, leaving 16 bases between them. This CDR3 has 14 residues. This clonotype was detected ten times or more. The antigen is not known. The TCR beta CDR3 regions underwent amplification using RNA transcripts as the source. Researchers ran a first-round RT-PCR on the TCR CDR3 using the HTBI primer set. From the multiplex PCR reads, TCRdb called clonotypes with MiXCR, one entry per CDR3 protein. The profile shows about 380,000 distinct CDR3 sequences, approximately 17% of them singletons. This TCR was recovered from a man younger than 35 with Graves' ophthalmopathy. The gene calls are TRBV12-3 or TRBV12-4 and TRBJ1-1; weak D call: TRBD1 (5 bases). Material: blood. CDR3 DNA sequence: TGTGCCAGCAATATACCGGGACGGAGCACTGAAGCTTTCTTT. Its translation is CASNIPGRSTEAFF.